This T cell receptor (beta chain) emerged from a study of beta chain features in type 1 diabetes (dated by TCRdb to the late 2010s). In the study overall: No differences in mean age, gender distribution, total cell number or subset yield were found between patients and healthy donors. In the study, recently diagnosed type 1 diabetes patients and matched healthy donors were compared on the TCRB repertoires of their sorted circulating CD4+ T cell subsets. Regulatory and stem cell-like memory subsets were obtained from only 8 patients and roughly 8 healthy donors, while naive and central memory subsets were obtained from all 30 or so donors. A total of around 110,000,000 sorted cells were examined across all samples, and a strong correlation was observed between cell number per subset and RNA yield.

From each donor, a single peripheral blood sample of roughly 0.11 L on average was drawn into heparinised tubes. A BD FACSAria II and a panel including CD45RO, CCR7, CD25, CD127, CD95 and CD27 were used to sort naive, central memory, regulatory and stem cell-like memory CD4+ T cells. A purity above 98% was achieved for all sorted populations. PBMCs were separated immediately by Lymphoprep density gradient centrifugation and were stained directly, without being cultured. So that batch effects would be minimized, each experiment stained and sorted samples in pairs, pairing one healthy donor with one patient. V loses 2 bases of germline sequence and J loses 4 bases, and the interval between the two ends is 12 bases. The germline V gene encodes CDR1 SGHRS and CDR2 YFSETQ. The CDR3 spans 14 residues, from the cysteine through the phenylalanine. The only DNA kept is the CDR3, 42 bases in frame from the first base.

Results and caveats for the whole study, not just this receptor: Patients with type 1 diabetes made fewer insertions and deleted more nucleotides at VDJ recombination sites, implying thymic rearrangement abnormalities. Shorter templates might be favored by PCR, yet because patient and control samples were amplified and corrected together, any such skew would affect both groups equally. Type 1 diabetes patients showed a moderate but significant shortening of TCRB CDR3 length in all four CD4+ subsets. Because cDNA rather than genomic DNA was sequenced, highly expressing activated cells could have been over-represented, although no difference in activation and CD3 levels was found between groups. Because the HLA sub-analyses included only small numbers of individuals, any influence of HLA type on TCRB rearrangement was left unresolved. Naive, central memory and regulatory TCRB repertoires appeared more similar among patients than among healthy donors.

This clone was seen a few times. Its antigen is not yet known. Base qualities are not at hand, and no much larger clone is one base apart. The entire amount of isolated RNA was reverse transcribed using the High Capacity cDNA Reverse Transcription Kit, so the sequenced TCRB transcripts were expressed ones. Deep immunoSEQ sequencing was applied to naive, central memory and regulatory T cell samples, giving an average of roughly 3.5 million total reads per sample. Sorted cells were lysed in RLT buffer, and RNA was extracted using DNase-treated RNeasy Micro or Mini kits according to cell number. To prevent cross-contamination, each cell subset was processed individually, whereas patient and healthy donor samples were processed jointly. Using the immunoSEQ multiplex PCR, TCRB sequences were amplified from cDNA into 87-bp fragments spanning the CDR3 region. Amplicons were sequenced on the Illumina HiSeq platform. The authors processed their data as follows. PCR bias was computationally corrected using synthetic template baselines, reads within Hamming distance 2 were collapsed, and singletons that could not be merged were discarded. Reads were aligned to IMGT to assign V, D and J genes, CDR3 length, and insertions or deletions at six rearrangement sites. Within each subset, clonotype counts were normalized to sorted cell number, after which true diversity and Gini coefficients were computed with the tcR R package. The overlap coefficient, calculated on TCRB nucleotide sequences, was used to quantify repertoire sharing. As a proxy for the pre-selection repertoire, out-of-frame TCRB sequences from naive cells were analyzed. TCRdb took over this immuneACCESS table, retaining in-frame rearrangements with V and J assigned. Such tables are incomplete; in checked studies, under half of the missing clones stem from an unresolved V gene, and the remainder is unexplained. The D gene and trimming were derived from the DNA, and the V and J assignments and clone size from that table. This sample gives 600,000 or so clones in total; around an eighth of them show up just once. The ten largest clones capture 0.03% to 0.045% of the sample.

The chain joins TRBV5-1 to TRBJ1-2, with the D gene too uncertain to name. The sequencing input was naive CD4+ T cells from blood. Per the publication, the cell subset or site label means: true naive CD4+ T cells. This receptor was obtained from a man between 18 and 29 years old with type 1 diabetes. The CDR3 here reads CASSLSTLSYGYTF. DNA sequence: TGCGCCAGCAGCTTATCTACTCTTAGCTATGGCTACACCTTC.